The rows below give T cell receptor beta chains drawn from one sample of a study of T cells after posttransplantation cyclophosphamide. Some clones are missing from TCRdb's copy, which holds only in-frame ones; the method was immunoSEQ multiplex PCR. This sample has 20,000 to 30,000 clones, each found more than once. Specimen: PBMCs. Receptor source: a man aged 50-59 years in good health, CMV-negative, and a related stem cell transplant donor. CDR3s leave out the opening cysteine and the closing phenylalanine or tryptophan. A D gene is named only where the DNA matches it firmly.

CDR3 protein: ASSNRVAGDNEQF; V gene: TRBV27; D gene: TRBD2
CDR3 protein: ASSDRAGNTIY; V gene: TRBV2; D gene: .
CDR3 protein: ASGARDTQY; V gene: TRBV9; D gene: .
CDR3 protein: ASSTHRSSGSTDTQY; V gene: TRBV19; D gene: TRBD2
CDR3 protein: ASSDDRGTDTQY; V gene: TRBV6-4; D gene: TRBD1
CDR3 protein: SVSGTGEVREQY; V gene: TRBV29-1; D gene: TRBD1
CDR3 protein: ASSLYDRTGSREAF; V gene: TRBV6-5; D gene: TRBD1
CDR3 protein: ASSSGLSNQPQH; V gene: TRBV5-1; D gene: .
CDR3 protein: ASSSSGASEQF; V gene: TRBV11-2; D gene: .
CDR3 protein: ASSPRGGGSRL; V gene: TRBV6-5; D gene: .
CDR3 protein: ATSRDLTGYGYT; V gene: TRBV15; D gene: .
CDR3 protein: ASSLTGNTEAF; V gene: TRBV7-9; D gene: .
CDR3 protein: ASSTRLAGAVGEQY; V gene: TRBV10-1; D gene: TRBD2
CDR3 protein: ACRGLATNTGELF; V gene: TRBV6-1; D gene: TRBD2
CDR3 protein: ASSGVRDAVEKLF; V gene: TRBV2; D gene: .
CDR3 protein: ASSPSVGLAGANEQF; V gene: TRBV9; D gene: TRBD2
CDR3 protein: ASSLIGQGAYYEQY; V gene: TRBV5-4; D gene: TRBD1
CDR3 protein: AWSFPGQGVKAF; V gene: TRBV30; D gene: TRBD1
CDR3 protein: ASSEATSEGNEQF; V gene: TRBV6-1; D gene: TRBD2
CDR3 protein: ASSYLGPTEAF; V gene: TRBV6-1; D gene: .
CDR3 protein: ASSLLAWTGFPYEQY; V gene: TRBV28; D gene: .
CDR3 protein: ASSLLVRGSQETQY; V gene: TRBV7-6; D gene: TRBD2
CDR3 protein: ASSVRSIADEQF; V gene: TRBV18; D gene: .
CDR3 protein: AISESSRDLDTQY; V gene: TRBV10-3; D gene: .
CDR3 protein: ASSRRQGSSYEQY; V gene: TRBV11-2; D gene: TRBD1
CDR3 protein: ASSTGANYGYT; V gene: TRBV6-5; D gene: .
CDR3 protein: ASSRQATGELF; V gene: TRBV27; D gene: .
CDR3 protein: ASSPWTGQDEQF; V gene: TRBV9; D gene: TRBD1
CDR3 protein: ASSQGQGFPEQY; V gene: TRBV7-2; D gene: TRBD1
CDR3 protein: ASSLLPLSRRNEQY; V gene: TRBV28; D gene: .
CDR3 protein: ASSSQARDREGISYEQY; V gene: TRBV5-1; D gene: TRBD1
CDR3 protein: ASSKRLASSETDTQY; V gene: TRBV28; D gene: TRBD2
CDR3 protein: ASSYLAVGVGDTQY; V gene: TRBV28; D gene: .
CDR3 protein: ASIGQGEAYEQY; V gene: TRBV6-1; D gene: TRBD1
CDR3 protein: ASSPSGDSYEQY; V gene: TRBV18; D gene: TRBD2
CDR3 protein: ASSEGANNEQF; V gene: TRBV6-4; D gene: .
CDR3 protein: ASSLDSGLLYEQY; V gene: TRBV6-5; D gene: .
CDR3 protein: ASSLSGGTNQPQH; V gene: TRBV27; D gene: .
CDR3 protein: ASSPTPSSSYEQY; V gene: TRBV7-2; D gene: .
CDR3 protein: ASSILQGSAYNEQF; V gene: TRBV7-9; D gene: .
CDR3 protein: ASSPRGTTAEKLF; V gene: TRBV27; D gene: .
CDR3 protein: ASSPQAGQGAYEQY; V gene: TRBV18; D gene: TRBD1
CDR3 protein: ASSRGDRGINNEQF; V gene: TRBV11-2; D gene: TRBD1
CDR3 protein: ASRLESTDTQY; V gene: TRBV2; D gene: .
CDR3 protein: ATSRVREEQF; V gene: TRBV15; D gene: .
CDR3 protein: ATLQRGGYEQY; V gene: TRBV10-3; D gene: .
CDR3 protein: ASSQESRNTIY; V gene: TRBV4-1; D gene: .
CDR3 protein: ASSRRSASDSTDTQY; V gene: TRBV27; D gene: .
CDR3 protein: ASSLGLVSGELF; V gene: TRBV11-2; D gene: .
CDR3 protein: ASKNRGPQSVEQY; V gene: TRBV27; D gene: TRBD1
CDR3 protein: ASSLASGGADGTDTQY; V gene: TRBV5-1; D gene: TRBD2
CDR3 protein: ASSYRTGMNTEAF; V gene: TRBV5-1; D gene: TRBD1
CDR3 protein: ASSSFDKNTGELF; V gene: TRBV5-1; D gene: .
CDR3 protein: SATPSRGFFTDTQY; V gene: TRBV29-1; D gene: TRBD2
CDR3 protein: ASSSDGMQETQY; V gene: TRBV5-1; D gene: .
CDR3 protein: ASSSEGAGSYNEQF; V gene: TRBV5-1; D gene: .
CDR3 protein: ASSPAAGGGETQY; V gene: TRBV5-1; D gene: TRBD2
CDR3 protein: ASRPGTRGDSPLH; V gene: TRBV11-2; D gene: .
CDR3 protein: ASSLAPTGSYEQY; V gene: TRBV27; D gene: TRBD1